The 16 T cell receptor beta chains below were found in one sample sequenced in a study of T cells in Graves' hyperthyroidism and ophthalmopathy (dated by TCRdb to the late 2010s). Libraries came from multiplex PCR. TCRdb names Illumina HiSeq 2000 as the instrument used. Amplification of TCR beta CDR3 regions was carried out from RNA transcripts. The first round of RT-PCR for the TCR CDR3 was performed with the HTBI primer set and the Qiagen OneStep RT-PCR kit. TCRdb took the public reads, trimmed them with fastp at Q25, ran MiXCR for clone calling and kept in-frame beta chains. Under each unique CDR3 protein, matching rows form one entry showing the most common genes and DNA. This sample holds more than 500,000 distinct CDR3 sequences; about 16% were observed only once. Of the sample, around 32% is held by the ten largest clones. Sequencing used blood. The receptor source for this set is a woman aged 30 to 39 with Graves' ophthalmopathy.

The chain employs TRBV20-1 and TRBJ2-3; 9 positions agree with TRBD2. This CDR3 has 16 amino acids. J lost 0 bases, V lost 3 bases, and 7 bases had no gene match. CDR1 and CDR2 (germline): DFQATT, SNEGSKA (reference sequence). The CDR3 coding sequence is TGCAGTGCTAGGATGACTAGCGGCACAAGCACAGATACGCAGTATTTT. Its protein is CSARMTSGTSTDTQYF.

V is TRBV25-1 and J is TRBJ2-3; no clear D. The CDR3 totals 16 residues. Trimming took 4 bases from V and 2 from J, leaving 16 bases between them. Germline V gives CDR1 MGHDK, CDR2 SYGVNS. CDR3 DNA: TGTGCCAGCAGTGCCCATCTGGGCGCCGACACAGATACGCAGTATTTT. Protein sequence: CASSAHLGADTDTQYF.

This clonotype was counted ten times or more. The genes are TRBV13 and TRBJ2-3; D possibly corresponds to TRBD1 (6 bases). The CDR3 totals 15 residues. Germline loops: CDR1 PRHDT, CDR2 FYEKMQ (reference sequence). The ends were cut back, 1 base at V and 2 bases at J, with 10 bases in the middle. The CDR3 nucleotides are TGTGCCAGCAGCTTAGAGGACAGCCTCACAGATACGCAGTATTTT. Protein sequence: CASSLEDSLTDTQYF. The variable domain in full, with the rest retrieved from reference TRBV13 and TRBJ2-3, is AAGVIQSPRHLIKEKRETATLKCYPIPRHDTVYWYQQGPGQDPQFLISFYEKMQSDKGSIPDRFSAQQFSDYHSELNMSSLELGDSALYFCASSLEDSLTDTQYFGPGTRLTVL.

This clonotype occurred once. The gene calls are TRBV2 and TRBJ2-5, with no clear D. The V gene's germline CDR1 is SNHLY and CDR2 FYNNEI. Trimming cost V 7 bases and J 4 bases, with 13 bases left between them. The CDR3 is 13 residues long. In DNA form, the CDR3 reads TGTGCCAGCACGCCTGGCCGGAGAGAGACCCAGTACTTC. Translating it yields CASTPGRRETQYF.

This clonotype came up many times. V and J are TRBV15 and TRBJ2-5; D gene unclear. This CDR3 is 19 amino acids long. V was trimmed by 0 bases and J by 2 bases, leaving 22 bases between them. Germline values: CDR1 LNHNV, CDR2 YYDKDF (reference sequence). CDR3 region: CATSRDMRTATLGQETQYF. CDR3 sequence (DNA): TGTGCCACCAGCAGAGATATGAGGACGGCAACCCTCGGACAAGAGACCCAGTACTTC.

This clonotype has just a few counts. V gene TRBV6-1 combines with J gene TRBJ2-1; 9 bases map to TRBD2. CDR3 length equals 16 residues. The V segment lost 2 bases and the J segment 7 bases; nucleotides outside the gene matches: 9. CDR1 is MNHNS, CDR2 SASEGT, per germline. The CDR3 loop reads CASSESDSGGGNEQFF. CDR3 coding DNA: TGTGCCAGCAGTGAAAGCGATAGCGGGGGAGGTAATGAGCAGTTCTTC.

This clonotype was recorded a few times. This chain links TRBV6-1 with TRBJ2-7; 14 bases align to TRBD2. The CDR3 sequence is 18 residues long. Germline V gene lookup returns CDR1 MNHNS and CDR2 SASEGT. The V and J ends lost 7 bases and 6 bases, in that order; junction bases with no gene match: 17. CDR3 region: CASTRIFTGTSGRGEQYF. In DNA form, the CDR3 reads TGTGCCAGCACCAGGATATTTACCGGGACTAGCGGGAGAGGCGAGCAGTACTTC.

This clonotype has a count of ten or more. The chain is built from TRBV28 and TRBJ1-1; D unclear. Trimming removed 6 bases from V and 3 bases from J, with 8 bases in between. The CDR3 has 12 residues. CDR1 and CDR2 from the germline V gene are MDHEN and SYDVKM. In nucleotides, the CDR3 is TGTGCCAGCAGACAGCAGGACACTGAAGCTTTCTTT. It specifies CASRQQDTEAFF.

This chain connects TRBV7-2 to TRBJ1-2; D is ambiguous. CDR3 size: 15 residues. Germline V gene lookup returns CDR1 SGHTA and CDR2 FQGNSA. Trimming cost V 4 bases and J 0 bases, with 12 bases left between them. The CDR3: CASSYDVASNYGYTF. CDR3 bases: TGTGCCAGCAGCTACGACGTAGCTTCTAACTATGGCTACACCTTC.

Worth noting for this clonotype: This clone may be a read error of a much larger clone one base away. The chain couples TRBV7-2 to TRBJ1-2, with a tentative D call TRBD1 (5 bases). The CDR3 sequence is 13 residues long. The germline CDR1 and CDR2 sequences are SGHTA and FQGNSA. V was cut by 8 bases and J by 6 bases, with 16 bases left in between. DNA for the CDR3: TGTGCCAGCTCAGTCGATCGGGGGAATGGCTACACCTTC. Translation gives CASSVDRGNGYTF.

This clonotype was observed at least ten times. As DNA, the CDR3 is TGTGCCAGCAGCTTGATAAAGGGGCAGCGGGATACGCAGTATTTT. It encodes CASSLIKGQRDTQYF. The chain is built from TRBV11-2 and TRBJ2-3; D is perhaps TRBD1 or TRBD2 (5 bases each). The CDR3 has 15 residues. Germline CDR1 SGHAT, CDR2 FQNNGV. The V gene lost 3 bases and the J gene lost 6 bases, with 16 bases spanning the gap.

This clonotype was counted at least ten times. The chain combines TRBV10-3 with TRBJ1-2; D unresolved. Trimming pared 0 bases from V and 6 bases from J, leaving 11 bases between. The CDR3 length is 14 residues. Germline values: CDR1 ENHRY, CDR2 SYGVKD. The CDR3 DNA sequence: TGTGCCATCAGTGAGTCCGGCGTACCCGATGGCTACACCTTC. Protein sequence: CAISESGVPDGYTF.

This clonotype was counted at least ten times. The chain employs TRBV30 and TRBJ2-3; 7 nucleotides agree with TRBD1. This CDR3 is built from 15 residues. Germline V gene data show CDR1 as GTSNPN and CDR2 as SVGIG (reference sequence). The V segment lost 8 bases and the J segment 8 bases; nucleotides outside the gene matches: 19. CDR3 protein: CAMDIPDRVVGTQYF. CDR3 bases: TGTGCCATGGATATCCCCGACAGGGTGGTTGGTACGCAGTATTTT.

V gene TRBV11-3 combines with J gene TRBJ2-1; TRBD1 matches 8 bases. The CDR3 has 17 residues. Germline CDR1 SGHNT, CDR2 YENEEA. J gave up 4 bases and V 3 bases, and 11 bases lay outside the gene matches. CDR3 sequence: CASSFGLGTGRYNEQFF. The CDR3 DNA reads TGTGCCAGCAGCTTTGGGTTGGGGACAGGTCGGTACAATGAGCAGTTCTTC.

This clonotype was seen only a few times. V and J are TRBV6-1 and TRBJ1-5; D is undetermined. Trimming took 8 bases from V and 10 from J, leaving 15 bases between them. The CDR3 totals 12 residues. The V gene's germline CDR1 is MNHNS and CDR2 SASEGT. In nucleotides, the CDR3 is TGTGCCAGCTCTACCCCGGCCTCACCCCAGCATTTT. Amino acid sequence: CASSTPASPQHF.

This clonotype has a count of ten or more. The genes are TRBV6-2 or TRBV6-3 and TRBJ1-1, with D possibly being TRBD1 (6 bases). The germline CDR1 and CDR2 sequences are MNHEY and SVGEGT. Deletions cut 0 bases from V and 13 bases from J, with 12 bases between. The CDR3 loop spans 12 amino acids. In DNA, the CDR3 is TGTGCCAGCAGTTACTCGACAGGCTTCGGTTTCTTT. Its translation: CASSYSTGFGFF.